The T cell receptor (beta chain) under discussion was sequenced for a study of blood T cells in healthy people across ages. The CDR3 loop spans 14 amino acids. CDR1 is DFQATT, CDR2 SNEGSKA, per germline (reference sequence). The table lists this clonotype with a count of one. The authors ran a second PCR of 7 to 11 cycles using a sample-barcoded 5' primer and a J-beta primer mix. TCRdb re-called the 5' RACE reads with MiXCR, one entry per CDR3 protein. The sample contains around 580,000 distinct CDR3 sequences, 45% to 55% of which appear only once. The source material was blood. The chain joins TRBV20-1 to TRBJ2-7, with D possibly TRBD1 on 7 matching bases. This sequence was found in an elderly man in good health. The chain's CDR3 is CRVWRGQSYNEQYF. The CDR3 region has the DNA TGCAGGGTCTGGCGGGGACAGAGCTACAATGAGCAGTACTTC.